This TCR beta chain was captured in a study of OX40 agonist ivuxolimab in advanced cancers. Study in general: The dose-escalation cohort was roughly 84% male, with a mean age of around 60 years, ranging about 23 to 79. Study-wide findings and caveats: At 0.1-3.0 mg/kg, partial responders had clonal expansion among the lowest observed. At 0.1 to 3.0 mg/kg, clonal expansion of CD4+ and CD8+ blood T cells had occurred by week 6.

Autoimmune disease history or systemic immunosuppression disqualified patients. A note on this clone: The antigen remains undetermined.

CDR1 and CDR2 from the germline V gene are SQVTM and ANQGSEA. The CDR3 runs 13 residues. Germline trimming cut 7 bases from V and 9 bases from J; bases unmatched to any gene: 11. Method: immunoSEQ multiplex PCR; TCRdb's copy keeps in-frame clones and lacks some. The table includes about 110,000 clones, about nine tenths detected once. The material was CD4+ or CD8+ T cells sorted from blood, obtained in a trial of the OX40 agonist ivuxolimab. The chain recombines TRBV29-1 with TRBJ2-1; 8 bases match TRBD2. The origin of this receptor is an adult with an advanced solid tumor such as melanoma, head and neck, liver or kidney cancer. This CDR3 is CSGAYGRGGEQFF. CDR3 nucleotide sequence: TGCAGCGGGGCGTACGGGAGGGGGGGTGAGCAGTTCTTC.